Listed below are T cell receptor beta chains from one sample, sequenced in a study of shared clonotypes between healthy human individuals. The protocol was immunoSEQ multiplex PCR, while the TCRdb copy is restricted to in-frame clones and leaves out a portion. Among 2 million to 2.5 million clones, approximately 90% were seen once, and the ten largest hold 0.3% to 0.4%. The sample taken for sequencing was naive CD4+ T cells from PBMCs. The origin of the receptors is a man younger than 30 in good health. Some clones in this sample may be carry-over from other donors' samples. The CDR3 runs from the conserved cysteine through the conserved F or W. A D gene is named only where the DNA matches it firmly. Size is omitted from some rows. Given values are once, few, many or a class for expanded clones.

TGTGCTAGTGGTTCCCCCAGGGCTGAAGCTTTCTTT | CASGSPRAEAFF | TRBV12-5 | NA | TRBJ1-1 | NA
TGTGCCAGCTCCGCGGACTGGGGGTACGAGCAGTACTTC | CASSADWGYEQYF | TRBV25-1 | NA | TRBJ2-7 | NA
TGTGCCAGCAGCCGAGACAGACCTGCAACTAATGAAAAACTGTTTTTT | CASSRDRPATNEKLFF | TRBV7-8 | NA | TRBJ1-4 | NA
TGTGCCAGCAGTTCAACTAGCGGGGGGCGTCGAAGCCTAGCCAAAAACATTCAGTACTTC | CASSSTSGGRRSLAKNIQYF | TRBV27 | TRBD2 | TRBJ2-4 | NA
TGTGCCACCAGCAGAGATACTGGGGAGACCCAGTACTTC | CATSRDTGETQYF | TRBV15 | NA | TRBJ2-5 | NA
TGTGCAAGTGGGGGAACCTCTGGAAACACCATATATTTT | CASGGTSGNTIYF | TRBV2 | NA | TRBJ1-3 | NA
TGTGCCAGCAGCTGGACCTCCGGGACTAGCGGCAATGAGCAGTTCTTC | CASSWTSGTSGNEQFF | TRBV11-1 | TRBD2 | TRBJ2-1 | once
TGTGCCAGCAGTTTAACCTCATCGAACTATGGCTACACCTTC | CASSLTSSNYGYTF | TRBV28 | NA | TRBJ1-2 | NA
TGCGCCAGCAGCCAACCGACTAGCGGGATCTACAATGAGCAGTTCTTC | CASSQPTSGIYNEQFF | TRBV4-1 | TRBD2 | TRBJ2-1 | NA
TGTGCCATCAGGGGTGGGGCGCTCTCCTACAATGAGCAGTTCTTC | CAIRGGALSYNEQFF | TRBV10-3 | NA | TRBJ2-1 | NA
TGTGCCAGCAGCCAAGACAGGGCCTACGAGCAGTACTTC | CASSQDRAYEQYF | TRBV14 | NA | TRBJ2-7 | NA
TGTGCCAGCTCACCACGAACTAGCGGGAGGGCCGCGGATACGCAGTATTTT | CASSPRTSGRAADTQYF | TRBV18 | TRBD2 | TRBJ2-3 | NA
TGTGCCAGCAGCAAAGGCCTAGGGGACAGCTGCCAGGAGCAGTACTTC | CASSKGLGDSCQEQYF | TRBV21-1 | NA | TRBJ2-7 | NA